Below are 25 T cell receptor beta chains sequenced from a single sample in a study of blood T cell repertoires in COVID-19. Clones were read by immunoSEQ multiplex PCR, and TCRdb kept only the in-frame ones, dropping some. The sample contains about 160,000 clones, 79% of which appear only once. Specimen: peripheral blood. These receptors were taken from a woman aged 60-75 years with COVID-19, enrolled during active disease.

The chain combines TRBV28 with TRBJ1-2; possible D gene TRBD1, 5 bases. The germline gives CDR1 MDHEN, CDR2 SYDVKM. V was shortened by 1 base and J by 8 bases, with 17 bases between the two germline ends. The CDR3 covers 15 residues. The CDR3 here is CASSLFDRVLSGYTF. In nucleotides, the CDR3 is TGTGCCAGCAGTTTATTTGACAGAGTCCTATCCGGCTACACCTTC.

J is TRBJ1-4 and V is TRBV5-4; 7 nucleotides line up with TRBD1. Per the germline V gene, CDR1 is SGHNT and CDR2 is YYREEE (reference sequence). The CDR3 extends over 15 amino acids. Unmatched junction bases numbered 8, after V lost 4 bases and J lost 5 bases. CDR3 sequence (DNA): TGTGCCAGCAGCCCACCAGGGGGTTTGAATGAAAAACTGTTTTTT. Residues: CASSPPGGLNEKLFF.

The chain recombines TRBV28 with TRBJ1-4, with 7 bases fitting TRBD1. V gave up 6 bases and J gave up 4 bases; unmatched junction bases: 8. CDR1 MDHEN and CDR2 SYDVKM come from the germline V gene. CDR3 size: 15 residues. The CDR3 DNA sequence: TGTGCCAGCAGCCTGCCGACAGGGAATAATGAAAAACTGTTTTTT. Its translation is CASSLPTGNNEKLFF.

This clone occurred many times. In DNA form, the CDR3 reads TGTGCCAGTACATCGGGACAGGATAATCAGCCCCAGCATTTT. It codes for CASTSGQDNQPQHF. The chain combines TRBV19 with TRBJ1-5, with 8 bases matching TRBD1. The CDR3 has 14 residues. The V gene end was trimmed by 7 bases and the J gene end by 4 bases; junction bases not matched to a gene: 6. Looked up from germline, CDR1 is LNHDA and CDR2 is SQIVND (reference sequence).

This sequence joins TRBV1 and TRBJ2-7; whether TRBD1, the table's D call, matches the DNA was not checked. TRBV1 is described as a pseudogene. The CDR3 is made up of 14 amino acids. The CDR3 loop reads CTSSQGCWQYEQYV. The CDR3 DNA follows: TGCACCAGCAGCCAAGGTTGCTGGCAATACGAGCAGTACGTC.

This clone was seen a single time. The chain carries TRBV27 and TRBJ2-7; 9 bases fit TRBD2. Germline V gene lookup returns CDR1 MNHEY and CDR2 SMNVEV (reference sequence). This CDR3 comprises 12 residues. Trimming removed 11 bases from V and 7 bases from J; junction bases left unmatched: 9. CDR3 sequence: CAVRSGSGEQYF. The CDR3 coding sequence is TGTGCCGTCCGTAGCGGGAGCGGGGAGCAGTACTTC.

This rearrangement joins TRBV28 to TRBJ2-7, with D possibly TRBD1 on 5 matching bases. Germline lookup yields CDR1 MDHEN and CDR2 SYDVKM. The CDR3 is 13 amino acids. Trimming shortened V by 3 bases and J by 6 bases, and 12 bases separated the two germline ends. The CDR3 nucleotides read TGTGCCAGCAGTTTGAGTCAGGGCGGCGAGCAGTACTTC. Translated, it gives CASSLSQGGEQYF.

The CDR3 DNA is TGTGCCACCAGTGGAGGGGGACAGGGGAACTACGAGCAGTACTTC. Its protein product is CATSGGGQGNYEQYF. The chain couples TRBV24-1 to TRBJ2-7, with TRBD1 matching 10 bases. This CDR3 region has 15 residues. The germline CDR1 and CDR2 sequences are KGHDR and SFDVKD. Unmatched junction bases numbered 6, after V lost 5 bases and J lost 3 bases.

The rearrangement joins TRBV7-9 to TRBJ2-7; possible D gene TRBD2, 6 bases. The CDR3 covers 13 residues. Germline lookup yields CDR1 SEHNR and CDR2 FQNEAQ (reference sequence). V was cut by 2 bases and J by 5 bases, with 10 bases left in between. CDR3 amino acids: CASSLMPGDEQYV. As DNA, the CDR3 is TGTGCCAGCAGCTTAATGCCGGGGGACGAGCAGTACGTC.

V and J are TRBV5-4 and TRBJ2-7, with D tentatively TRBD2 (6 bases). CDR1 and CDR2 (germline): SGHNT, YYREEE (reference sequence). CDR3 length equals 15 residues. The germline V and J ends were trimmed by 4 bases and 5 bases, with 19 bases remaining between them. This CDR3 is CASSPVGREYNEQYF. The CDR3 DNA follows: TGTGCCAGCAGCCCCGTAGGACGGGAGTACAACGAGCAGTACTTC.

The V and J genes are TRBV28 and TRBJ1-2; D unclear. Trimming shortened V by 8 bases and J by 6 bases, and 16 bases separated the two germline ends. Germline V CDR1 and CDR2: MDHEN, SYDVKM. This CDR3 is 13 amino acids long. CDR3 nucleotide sequence: TGTGCCAGCCATTCAGGAGGGAATCATGGCTACACCTTC. Translated: CASHSGGNHGYTF.

This chain uses TRBV30 with TRBJ1-1, with unresolved D. V lost 2 bases, J lost 4 bases, and 14 bases lay in between. Germline V gene lookup returns CDR1 GTSNPN and CDR2 SVGIG (reference sequence). The CDR3 length is 14 residues. CDR3 sequence reads: CAWSKVRIGTEAFF. As DNA, the CDR3 is TGTGCCTGGAGTAAAGTAAGAATCGGCACTGAAGCTTTCTTT.

The chain carries TRBV6-5 and TRBJ1-6, with 9 bases aligning to TRBD1. The CDR3 contains 14 residues. CDR1 is MNHEY and CDR2 is SVGAGI in the germline V gene. The trim removed 7 bases at V and 10 bases at J, leaving 8 bases unmatched. CDR3 sequence (DNA): TGTGCCAGCACCAAACAGGGGGCTCGGTCACCCCTCCACTTT. This sequence encodes CASTKQGARSPLHF.

This clone turned up a few times. V usage is TRBV7-3 and J usage is TRBJ2-1; D is undetermined. V lost 2 bases and J 6 bases, leaving 14 bases between the germline ends. This CDR3 has 15 residues. The germline CDR1 and CDR2 sequences are SGHTA and FQGTGA. The DNA of the CDR3 is TGTGCCAGCAGCTTAGTAACTGCAGGCCTCAATGAGCAGTTCTTC. It yields the protein CASSLVTAGLNEQFF.

The chain is built from TRBV9 and TRBJ1-2; the D gene is possibly TRBD1 (5 bases). The CDR3 contains 14 residues. Per germline, CDR1 SGDLS and CDR2 YYNGEE. V lost 5 bases to trimming and J lost 4 bases, with 15 bases between them. CDR3 bases: TGTGCCAGCAGGGCCAGCGGGGCCGGCTATGGCTACACCTTC. Amino acids: CASRASGAGYGYTF. Looking up the rest from reference TRBV9 and TRBJ1-2 gives the full variable domain: DSGVTQTPKHLITATGQRVTLRCSPRSGDLSVYWYQQSLDQGLQFLIQYYNGEERAKGNILERFSAQQFPDLHSELNLSSLELGDSALYFCASRASGAGYGYTFGSGTRLTVV.

The gene calls are TRBV19 and TRBJ1-5, with 9 bases identical to TRBD1. Germline V gene data show CDR1 as LNHDA and CDR2 as SQIVND (reference sequence). V gave up 4 bases and J gave up 5 bases; unmatched junction bases: 6. CDR3 length: 15 amino acids. The CDR3 protein is CASSTGTGRDQPQHF. The CDR3 nucleotides read TGTGCCAGTAGTACCGGGACAGGGCGGGATCAGCCCCAGCATTTT.

This clone was picked up a small number of times. The chain carries TRBV5-8 and TRBJ1-6; D gene ambiguous. V was shortened by 4 bases and J by 6 bases, with 11 bases between the two germline ends. This CDR3 comprises 14 residues. Per the germline V gene, CDR1 is SGHTS and CDR2 is YDEGEE. The DNA for the CDR3 is TGTGCCAGCAGCCGACTCACGGGTAATTCACCCCTCCACTTT. Translating gives CASSRLTGNSPLHF. The variable domain in full, with the rest retrieved from reference TRBV5-8 and TRBJ1-6, is EAGVTQSPTHLIKTRGQQATLRCSPISGHTSVYWYQQALGLGLQFLLWYDEGEERNRGNFPPRFSGRQFPNYSSELNVNALELEDSALYLCASSRLTGNSPLHFGNGTRLTVT.

J is TRBJ1-1 and V is TRBV18; no clear D gene. V gave up 4 bases and J gave up 3 bases, with 18 bases separating them. CDR1 KGHSH and CDR2 LQKENI come from the germline V gene. CDR3 length equals 16 residues. The CDR3 DNA reads as TGTGCCAGCTCACTAGATAGCGGGAGCTGGGACACTGAAGCTTTCTTT. It is translated as CASSLDSGSWDTEAFF.

The chain couples TRBV10-3 to TRBJ2-2, with no clear D. V dropped 4 bases and J dropped 5 bases, with 11 bases sitting between them. CDR1 is ENHRY, CDR2 SYGVKD, per germline. The CDR3 loop spans 14 amino acids. CDR3 nucleotides: TGTGCCATCAGTGGTGACCTAGAGACCGGGGAGCTGTTTTTT. It encodes CAISGDLETGELFF.

This clone was observed a handful of times. The chain has TRBV5-4 and TRBJ2-1; TRBD1 matches at 7 bases. The CDR3 contains 12 residues. J lost 11 bases, V lost 1 base, and 3 bases had no gene match. CDR1 is SGHNT, CDR2 YYREEE, per germline (reference sequence). The CDR3 region has the DNA TGTGCCAGCAGCTTGCCGGACAGGCAGCAGTTCTTC. This gives the protein CASSLPDRQQFF.

This chain connects TRBV11-2 to TRBJ1-4, with D possibly being TRBD1 (6 bases). Germline V lookup: CDR1 SGHAT, CDR2 FQNNGV. With 5 bases removed from V and 5 bases from J, the gap between germline ends came to 18 bases. The CDR3 extends over 16 amino acids. The CDR3 loop is CASSLQGTLSNEKLFF. DNA for the CDR3: TGTGCCAGCAGCCTACAGGGAACACTATCAAATGAAAAACTGTTTTTT. Based on the CDR3 plus reference TRBV11-2 and TRBJ1-4, the full variable domain is EAGVAQSPRYKIIEKRQSVAFWCNPISGHATLYWYQQILGQGPKLLIQFQNNGVVDDSQLPKDRFSAERLKGVDSTLKIQPAKLEDSAVYLCASSLQGTLSNEKLFFGSGTQLSVL.

This clone was observed a handful of times. The chain couples TRBV6-6 to TRBJ2-1, with 11 bases lining up with TRBD2. Germline CDR1 is MNHNY and CDR2 is SVGAGI (reference sequence). V lost 5 bases and J lost 4; bases outside the gene matches: 7. This CDR3 has 16 residues. In nucleotides, the CDR3 is TGTGCCAGCAGTGGGCTTAGCGGGAGGGATTACAATGAGCAGTTCTTC. Translating gives CASSGLSGRDYNEQFF.

The chain employs TRBV7-9 and TRBJ2-1; 8 nucleotides match TRBD1. The V gene end was trimmed by 0 bases and the J gene end by 8 bases; junction bases not matched to a gene: 6. This CDR3 contains 15 residues. Germline V gene data show CDR1 as SEHNR and CDR2 as FQNEAQ (reference sequence). CDR3 in amino acids: CASSLAGQGSDEQFF. The CDR3 region has the DNA TGTGCCAGCAGCTTAGCAGGACAGGGAAGCGATGAGCAGTTCTTC.

This chain connects TRBV25-1 to TRBJ1-1; the match to TRBD1 covers 9 bases. This CDR3 has 16 amino acids. V was clipped by 0 bases and J by 5 bases; unmatched bases: 7. Looked up from germline, CDR1 is MGHDK and CDR2 is SYGVNS. The DNA of the CDR3 is TGTGCCAGCAGTGAATATCAGGACAGGGGTGGAACTGAAGCTTTCTTT. Its protein is CASSEYQDRGGTEAFF. The full variable domain, with the rest looked up from reference TRBV25-1 and TRBJ1-1, is EADIYQTPRYLVIGTGKKITLECSQTMGHDKMYWYQQDPGMELHLIHYSYGVNSTEKGDLSSESTVSRIRTEHFPLTLESARPSHTSQYLCASSEYQDRGGTEAFFGQGTRLTVV.

CDR3 DNA sequence: TGTGCCAGCAGCTTGGGCAGGGGAGGGATGGCCCAGCATTTT. Its translation: CASSLGRGGMAQHF. J is TRBJ1-5 and V is TRBV5-8, with a possible D match to TRBD1 (6 bases). Germline assignment: CDR1 SGHTS and CDR2 YDEGEE. This CDR3 region has 14 residues. V was cut by 0 bases and J by 11 bases, with 15 bases left in between.